This TCR beta chain stems from a study of CD8+CD57+ T cells in acquired aplastic anemia. Study at large: The mean DNA yield obtained from sorted CD4+ and CD8+ cells came to roughly 3.4 ug. Study-wide findings and caveats: Patients shared about 30 CD8+ CDR3 sequences with controls.

An expansion of CD8+CD57+ cells by flow cytometry had been shown in patients chosen for sequencing. Of note for this clonotype: Its specificity is not known.

The use of genomic DNA as template underpinned the TCR beta VDJ and CDR3 profiling. A single record per CDR3 protein comes from TCRdb applying MiXCR to the reads. The sample consists of 200,000 to 300,000 distinct CDR3 sequences, around 82% of them appearing once. The sample was sorted CD4+, CD8+, or CD8+CD57+ T cells (not recorded which) from PBMCs. The TCR sequence derives from a human donor with aplastic anemia.

The CDR3 bases are TGTGCCAGCAGCGTAGCCCCCGCGGATACGCAGTATTTT. Amino acid sequence: CASSVAPADTQYF. The rearrangement uses TRBV9 and TRBJ2-3, with D hard to call. The V gene's germline CDR1 is SGDLS and CDR2 YYNGEE. Between the trimmed V and J ends, which lost 0 bases and 6 bases, there was a span of 8 bases. The CDR3 is 13 residues long.